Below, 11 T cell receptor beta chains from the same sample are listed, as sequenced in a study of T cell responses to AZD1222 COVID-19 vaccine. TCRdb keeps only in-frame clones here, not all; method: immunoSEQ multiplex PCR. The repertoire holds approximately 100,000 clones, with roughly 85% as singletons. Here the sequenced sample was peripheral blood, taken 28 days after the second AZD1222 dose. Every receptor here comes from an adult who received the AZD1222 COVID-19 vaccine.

In nucleotides, the CDR3 is TGTGCCAGCCCTAGAGGACTCTGGACTGGAAACACCATATATTTT. This encodes CASPRGLWTGNTIYF. The chain couples TRBV11-2 to TRBJ1-3, with D unresolved. The germline V gene encodes CDR1 SGHAT and CDR2 FQNNGV. Trimming removed 8 bases at V and 2 bases at J, with 16 bases between. CDR3 length equals 15 residues.

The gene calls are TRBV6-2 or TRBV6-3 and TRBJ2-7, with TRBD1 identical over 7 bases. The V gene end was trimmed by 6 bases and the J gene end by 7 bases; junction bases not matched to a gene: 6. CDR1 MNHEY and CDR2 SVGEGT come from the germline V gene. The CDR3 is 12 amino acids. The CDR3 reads CASSLGQNEQYF. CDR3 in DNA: TGTGCCAGCAGCCTGGGACAGAATGAGCAGTACTTC.

Written as DNA, the CDR3 is TGTGCCAGCAGCCAGGACAGTACTTATGGCTACACCTTC. As protein: CASSQDSTYGYTF. This chain connects TRBV6-5 to TRBJ1-2; D possibly corresponds to TRBD1 (6 bases). This CDR3 comprises 13 residues. CDR1 is MNHEY and CDR2 is SVGAGI in the germline V gene. The V and J ends lost 6 bases and 5 bases respectively, with 13 bases between them.

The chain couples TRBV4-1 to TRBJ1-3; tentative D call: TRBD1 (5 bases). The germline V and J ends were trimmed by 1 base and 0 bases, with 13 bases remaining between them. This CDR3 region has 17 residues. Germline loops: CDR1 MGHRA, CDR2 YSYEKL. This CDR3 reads CASSQGSTGLSGNTIYF. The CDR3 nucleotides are TGCGCCAGCAGCCAAGGGAGTACAGGCCTCTCTGGAAACACCATATATTTT.

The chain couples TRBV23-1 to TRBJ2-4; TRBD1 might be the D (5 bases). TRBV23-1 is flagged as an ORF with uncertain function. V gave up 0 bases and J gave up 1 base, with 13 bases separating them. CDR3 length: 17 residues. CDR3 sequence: CASSQSKGRPAKNIQYF. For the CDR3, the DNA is TGCGCCAGCAGTCAATCTAAGGGGCGCCCGGCCAAAAACATTCAGTACTTC.

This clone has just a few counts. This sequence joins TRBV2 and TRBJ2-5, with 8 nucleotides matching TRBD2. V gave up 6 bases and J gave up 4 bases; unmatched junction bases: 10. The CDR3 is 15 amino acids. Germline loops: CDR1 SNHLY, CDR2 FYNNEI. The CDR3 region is CASRAGGRVVETQYF. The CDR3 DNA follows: TGTGCCAGCAGGGCGGGGGGAAGAGTGGTAGAGACCCAGTACTTC.

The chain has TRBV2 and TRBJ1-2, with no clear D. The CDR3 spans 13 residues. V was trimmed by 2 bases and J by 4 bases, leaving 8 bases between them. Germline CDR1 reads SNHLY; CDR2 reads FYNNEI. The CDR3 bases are TGTGCCAGCAGTGAACCTAGAGGCTATGGCTACACCTTC. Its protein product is CASSEPRGYGYTF.

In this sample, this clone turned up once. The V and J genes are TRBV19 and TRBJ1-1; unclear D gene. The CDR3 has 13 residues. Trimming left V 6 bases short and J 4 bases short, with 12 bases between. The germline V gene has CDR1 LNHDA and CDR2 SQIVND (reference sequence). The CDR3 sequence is CASRILQSTEAFF. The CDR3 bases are TGTGCCAGTAGGATATTACAGAGCACTGAAGCTTTCTTT. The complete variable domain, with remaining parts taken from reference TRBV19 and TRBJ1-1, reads DGGITQSPKYLFRKEGQNVTLSCEQNLNHDAMYWYRQDPGQGLRLIYYSQIVNDFQKGDIAEGYSVSREKKESFPLTVTSAQKNPTAFYLCASRILQSTEAFFGQGTRLTVV.

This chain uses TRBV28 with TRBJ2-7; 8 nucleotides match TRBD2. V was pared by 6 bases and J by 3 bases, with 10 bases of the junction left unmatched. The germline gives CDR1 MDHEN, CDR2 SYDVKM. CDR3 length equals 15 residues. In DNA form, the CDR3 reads TGTGCCAGCAGACCGGGGGGGGGCCCTAACTACGAGCAGTACTTC. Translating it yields CASRPGGGPNYEQYF.

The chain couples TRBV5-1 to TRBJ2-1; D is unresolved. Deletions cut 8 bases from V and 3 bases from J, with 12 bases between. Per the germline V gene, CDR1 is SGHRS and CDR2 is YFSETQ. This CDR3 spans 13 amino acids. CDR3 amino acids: CASAGVIYNEQFF. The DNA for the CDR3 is TGCGCCAGTGCTGGGGTTATCTACAATGAGCAGTTCTTC. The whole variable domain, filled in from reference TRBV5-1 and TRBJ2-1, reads KAGVTQTPRYLIKTRGQQVTLSCSPISGHRSVSWYQQTPGQGLQFLFEYFSETQRNKGNFPGRFSGRQFSNSRSEMNVSTLELGDSALYLCASAGVIYNEQFFGPGTRLTVL.

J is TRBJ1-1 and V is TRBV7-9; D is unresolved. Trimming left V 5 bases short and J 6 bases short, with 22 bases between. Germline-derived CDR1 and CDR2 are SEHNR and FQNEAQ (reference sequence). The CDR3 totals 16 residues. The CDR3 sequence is CASSAVGGSRFAEAFF. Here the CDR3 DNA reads TGTGCCAGCAGCGCCGTGGGAGGCTCTAGATTCGCTGAAGCTTTCTTT.